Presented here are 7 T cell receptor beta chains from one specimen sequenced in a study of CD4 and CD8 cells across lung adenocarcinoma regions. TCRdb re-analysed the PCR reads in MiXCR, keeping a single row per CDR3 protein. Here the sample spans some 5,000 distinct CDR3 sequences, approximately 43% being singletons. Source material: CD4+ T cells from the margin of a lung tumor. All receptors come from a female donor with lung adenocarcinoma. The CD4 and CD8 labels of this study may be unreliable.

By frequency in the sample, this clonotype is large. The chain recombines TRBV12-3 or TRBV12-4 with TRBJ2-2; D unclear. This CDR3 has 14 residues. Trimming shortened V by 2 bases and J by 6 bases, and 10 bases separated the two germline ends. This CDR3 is CASSLSRIAGELFF. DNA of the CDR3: TGTGCCAGCAGTTTATCTAGAATTGCCGGGGAGCTGTTTTTT.

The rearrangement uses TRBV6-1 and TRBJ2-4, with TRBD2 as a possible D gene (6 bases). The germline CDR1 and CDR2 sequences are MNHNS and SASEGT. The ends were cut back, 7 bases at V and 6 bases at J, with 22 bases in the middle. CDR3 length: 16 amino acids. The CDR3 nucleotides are TGTGCCAGCACCGGACTCGGGGGAGAAGCCCGAAACATTCAGTACTTC. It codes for CASTGLGGEARNIQYF.

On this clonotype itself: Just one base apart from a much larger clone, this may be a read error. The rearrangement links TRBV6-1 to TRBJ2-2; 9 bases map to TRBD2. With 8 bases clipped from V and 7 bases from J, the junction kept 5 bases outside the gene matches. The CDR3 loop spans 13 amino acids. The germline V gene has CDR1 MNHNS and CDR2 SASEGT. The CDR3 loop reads CASQREEVGELFF. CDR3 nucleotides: TGTGCCAGCCAGCGGGAGGAGGTCGGGGAGCTGTTTTTT.

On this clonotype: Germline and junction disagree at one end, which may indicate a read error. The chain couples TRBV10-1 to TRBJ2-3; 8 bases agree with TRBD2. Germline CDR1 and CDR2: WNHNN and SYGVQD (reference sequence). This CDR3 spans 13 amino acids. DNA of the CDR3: TGTGGGAGCAGGGCCCCGGGACTAGATACCCAGTATTTC. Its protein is CGSRAPGLDTQYF.

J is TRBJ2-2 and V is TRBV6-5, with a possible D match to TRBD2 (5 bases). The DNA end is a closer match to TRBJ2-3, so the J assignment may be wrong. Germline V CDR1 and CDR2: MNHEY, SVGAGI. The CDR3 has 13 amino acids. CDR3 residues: CASSYDGSGEQYF. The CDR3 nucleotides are TGTGCCAGCAGTTACGATGGTTCCGGGGAGCAGTATTTT.

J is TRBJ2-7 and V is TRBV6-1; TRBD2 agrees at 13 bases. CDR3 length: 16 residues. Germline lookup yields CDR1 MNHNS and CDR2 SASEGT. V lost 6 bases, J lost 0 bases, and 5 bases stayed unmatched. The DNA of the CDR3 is TGTGCCAGCAGGGGTTGGACTAGCGGGAGCTCCTACGAGCAGTACTTC. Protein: CASRGWTSGSSYEQYF.

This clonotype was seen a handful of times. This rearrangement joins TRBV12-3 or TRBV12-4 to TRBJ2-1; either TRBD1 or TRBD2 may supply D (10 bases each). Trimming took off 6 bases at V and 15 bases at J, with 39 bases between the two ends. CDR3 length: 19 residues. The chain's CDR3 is CASRTGTGVALGLAGDWFF. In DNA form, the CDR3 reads TGTGCCAGCAGGACCGGGACAGGGGTAGCCCTGGGGCTAGCGGGAGATTGGTTCTTC.